Below, 12 T cell receptor beta chains from the same sample are listed, as sequenced in a study of cytomegalovirus exposure and HLA in healthy donors. Researchers ran the PCR with 60 Vbeta and 13 Jbeta primers. Measured with immunoSEQ multiplex PCR; TCRdb has only the in-frame clones, and not every one. This sample has 150,000 to 200,000 clones, with under 80% found just once. The sequenced sample consisted of PBMCs. The receptors were sampled from a man aged 40-55 years in good health and CMV-seronegative.

This sequence joins TRBV5-4 and TRBJ2-2, with D maybe TRBD1 (6 bases). This CDR3 is built from 15 residues. Trimming took 6 bases from V and 1 from J, leaving 13 bases between them. The germline gives CDR1 SGHNT, CDR2 YYREEE (reference sequence). The CDR3 reads CASTAGTLNTGELFF. For the CDR3, the DNA is TGTGCCAGCACCGCCGGGACATTGAACACCGGGGAGCTGTTTTTT.

This chain links TRBV29-1 with TRBJ2-5, with D possibly TRBD2 on 5 matching bases. The end of the DNA aligns better with TRBJ2-7, so the J call may be wrong. CDR3 length equals 14 residues. The V gene's germline CDR1 is SQVTM and CDR2 ANQGSEA. The CDR3 bases are TGCAGCGCATACAGCGGAACCCACTCCTACGAGCAGTACTTC. As protein: CSAYSGTHSYEQYF.

The sample holds a few counts of this clone. CDR3 region: CASSQKFLFGKGEQFF. CDR3 bases: TGCGCCAGCAGCCAAAAGTTTCTATTCGGGAAGGGTGAGCAGTTCTTC. The genes are TRBV4-1 and TRBJ2-1; D possibly corresponds to TRBD2 (5 bases). There are 16 residues in the CDR3. The germline V gene encodes CDR1 MGHRA and CDR2 YSYEKL. V was trimmed by 2 bases and J by 9 bases, leaving 20 bases between them.

The chain is built from TRBV5-6 and TRBJ2-2, with a possible D match to TRBD1 (5 bases). This CDR3 is built from 15 residues. V lost 1 base and J lost 2, with 9 bases in between. Germline CDR1 SGHDT, CDR2 YYEEEE. DNA of the CDR3: TGTGCCAGCAGCTTGACAGGCCCCAACACCGGGGAGCTGTTTTTT. Amino acid sequence: CASSLTGPNTGELFF.

The V gene is TRBV6-5, the J gene TRBJ2-5; 8 bases align to TRBD1. The DNA end is a closer match to TRBJ2-7, so the J assignment may be wrong. Germline V gene lookup returns CDR1 MNHEY and CDR2 SVGAGI. CDR3 length: 13 amino acids. The CDR3 region has the DNA TGTGCCAGCAGTGTCGACAGGGGAGGCGAGCAGTACTTC. Translation: CASSVDRGGEQYF.

The table lists this clone with a few counts. This chain joins TRBV15 and TRBJ2-1; 8 bases fit TRBD2. V lost 8 bases to trimming and J lost 5 bases; unmatched junction nucleotides: 11. CDR3 length: 15 amino acids. Germline loops: CDR1 LNHNV, CDR2 YYDKDF (reference sequence). The CDR3 region has the DNA TGTGCCACCCTAGAATCCGGGAGGGCCCACAATGAGCAGTTCTTC. The encoded protein is CATLESGRAHNEQFF.

This clone has just a few counts. V usage is TRBV18 and J usage is TRBJ2-3; no clear D. Germline CDR1 KGHSH, CDR2 LQKENI. The length of the CDR3 is 14 residues. V was pared by 3 bases and J by 5 bases, with 12 bases between. CDR3 sequence: CASSPSTRVDTQYF. CDR3 nucleotide sequence: TGTGCCAGCTCACCTTCCACCCGGGTAGATACGCAGTATTTT.

This rearrangement joins TRBV2 to TRBJ2-1, with a weak D call TRBD2 (5 bases). Germline V gives CDR1 SNHLY, CDR2 FYNNEI. The CDR3 sequence is 14 residues long. With 0 bases removed from V and 4 bases from J, the gap between germline ends came to 7 bases. The CDR3 loop is CASSEATGYNEQFF. The CDR3 DNA reads TGTGCCAGCAGTGAAGCAACGGGGTACAATGAGCAGTTCTTC. The variable domain in full, completed from reference TRBV2 and TRBJ2-1, reads EPEVTQTPSHQVTQMGQEVILRCVPISNHLYFYWYRQILGQKVEFLVSFYNNEISEKSEIFDDQFSVERPDGSNFTLKIRSTKLEDSAMYFCASSEATGYNEQFFGPGTRLTVL.

This clone was recorded a few times. V gene TRBV27 combines with J gene TRBJ1-6; possibly TRBD1 for D (5 bases). V lost 6 bases and J 5 bases, leaving 17 bases between the germline ends. This CDR3 region has 16 residues. Germline assignment: CDR1 MNHEY and CDR2 SMNVEV (reference sequence). The CDR3 sequence is CASSQSRVVDNSPLHF. The CDR3 region has the DNA TGTGCCAGCAGCCAGAGCAGGGTAGTAGATAATTCACCCCTCCACTTT.

In this sample, this clone turned up once. The chain's CDR3 is CASSSVGLAGGSDTQYF. CDR3 DNA: TGTGCCAGCAGCTCGGTGGGCCTAGCGGGGGGATCAGATACGCAGTATTTT. The chain couples TRBV5-6 to TRBJ2-3; 11 nucleotides agree with TRBD2. CDR3 size: 17 residues. V shed 3 bases, J shed 4 bases, and the junction held 10 bases outside the gene matches. CDR1 SGHDT and CDR2 YYEEEE come from the germline V gene. Filled out from reference TRBV5-6 and TRBJ2-3, the complete variable domain reads DAGVTQSPTHLIKTRGQQVTLRCSPKSGHDTVSWYQQALGQGPQFIFQYYEEEERQRGNFPDRFSGHQFPNYSSELNVNALLLGDSALYLCASSSVGLAGGSDTQYFGPGTRLTVL.

The rearrangement joins TRBV25-1 to TRBJ1-4; D unclear. Per germline, CDR1 MGHDK and CDR2 SYGVNS. CDR3 size: 14 residues. V lost 1 base, J lost 8 bases, and 11 bases lay in between. This chain's CDR3 is CASSEFGRGEKLFF. The CDR3 DNA reads TGTGCCAGCAGTGAATTCGGCAGAGGGGAAAAACTGTTTTTT. Together with reference TRBV25-1 and TRBJ1-4, the CDR3 gives the full variable domain: EADIYQTPRYLVIGTGKKITLECSQTMGHDKMYWYQQDPGMELHLIHYSYGVNSTEKGDLSSESTVSRIRTEHFPLTLESARPSHTSQYLCASSEFGRGEKLFFGSGTQLSVL.

This clone came up a few times. The V and J genes are TRBV5-4 and TRBJ1-6, with D unclear. Germline V CDR1 and CDR2: SGHNT, YYREEE (reference sequence). Trimming took 0 bases from V and 10 from J, leaving 14 bases between them. CDR3 length: 15 residues. CDR3 in amino acids: CASSLEIREGSPLHF. Here the CDR3 DNA reads TGTGCCAGCAGCTTGGAAATCCGGGAGGGCTCACCCCTCCACTTT.